Detailed here is one T cell receptor (beta chain). These data originate in a study of blood T cell repertoires in COVID-19. Sequenced by immunoSEQ multiplex PCR; TCRdb stores in-frame clones only, minus some. The sample lists roughly 140,000 clones; 80% to 90% were seen once. Germline V gene sequence: CDR1 SGHVS, CDR2 FNYEAQ. This CDR3 region has 16 residues. J was trimmed by 0 bases and V by 5 bases; bases with no gene match: 5. The origin of this receptor is a woman between 55 and 75 years old with active COVID-19. The chain has TRBV7-6 and TRBJ2-1, with 9 positions matching TRBD2. The sequenced sample was peripheral blood. The CDR3 sequence is CASSPRLADSYNEQFF. Written as DNA, the CDR3 is TGTGCCAGCAGCCCTAGACTAGCGGACTCCTACAATGAGCAGTTCTTC. Full variable domain (outside the CDR3, taken from reference TRBV7-6 and TRBJ2-1): GAGVSQSPRYKVTKRGQDVALRCDPISGHVSLYWYRQALGQGPEFLTYFNYEAQQDKSGLPNDRFSAERPEGSISTLTIQRTEQRDSAMYRCASSPRLADSYNEQFFGPGTRLTVL.